The 5 T cell receptor beta chains given below trace back to one sample, sequenced in a study of blood T cell repertoires in COVID-19. The data were produced by immunoSEQ multiplex PCR, yet TCRdb's version contains in-frame clones alone and is incomplete. This sample has 150,000 to 200,000 clones, with 70% to 90% found just once. The specimen sequenced was peripheral blood. The receptor source for this set is a man between 40 and 49 years old with active or convalescent COVID-19.

The rearrangement uses TRBV28 and TRBJ2-7; 7 bases agree with TRBD1. This CDR3 is built from 15 residues. Germline CDR1 and CDR2: MDHEN and SYDVKM. Trimming took 4 bases from V and 4 from J; bases not matched to a gene: 10. In DNA form, the CDR3 reads TGTGCCAGCAGTTATCCGACGACAGGGCGATACGAGCAGTACTTC. Protein sequence: CASSYPTTGRYEQYF.

CDR3 in DNA: TGTGCCAGCTCACCAGTAGAGGCAGGGTCTCAGCCCCAGCATTTT. The encoded protein is CASSPVEAGSQPQHF. V usage is TRBV18 and J usage is TRBJ1-5, with TRBD1 as a possible D gene (5 bases). In germline, CDR1 is KGHSH, CDR2 LQKENI. V shed 2 bases and J shed 6 bases, with 14 bases lying between them. The CDR3 sequence is 15 residues long.

The gene calls are TRBV7-9 and TRBJ2-3; TRBD2 matches 9 bases. V shed 3 bases and J 4 bases; nucleotides not matched to a gene: 8. CDR1 and CDR2 from the germline V gene are SEHNR and FQNEAQ (reference sequence). The CDR3 loop spans 16 amino acids. The DNA for the CDR3 is TGTGCCAGCAGCTTCGCCCAGGGCGGGGGGGCAGATACGCAGTATTTT. It yields the protein CASSFAQGGGADTQYF.

This chain uses TRBV7-9 with TRBJ2-1, with TRBD1 identical over 7 bases. The CDR3 contains 15 residues. Germline trimming cut 4 bases from V and 6 bases from J; bases unmatched to any gene: 9. Germline loops: CDR1 SEHNR, CDR2 FQNEAQ (reference sequence). CDR3 DNA: TGTGCCAGCAGCTCGGTCCGTGACAGGGCCAATGAGCAGTTCTTC. It translates to CASSSVRDRANEQFF.

This clone appeared a single time. The chain combines TRBV7-9 with TRBJ2-5; weak D call: TRBD2 (5 bases). The germline CDR1 and CDR2 sequences are SEHNR and FQNEAQ (reference sequence). The CDR3 has 14 residues. V was clipped by 5 bases and J by 2 bases, with 12 bases between them. Written as DNA, the CDR3 is TGTGCCAGCAGCGGAGGTAAAGGGCAAGAGACCCAGTACTTC. It codes for CASSGGKGQETQYF.